The 26 T cell receptor beta chains below come from one sample, sequenced in a study of shared clonotypes between healthy human individuals. The protocol was immunoSEQ multiplex PCR, while the TCRdb copy is restricted to in-frame clones and leaves out a portion. The sample includes about 1 million clones, roughly 70% of them seen just once. The specimen sequenced was memory CD4+ T cells sorted from blood. Subset reported: CD45RA-negative fraction. The receptor source for this set is a young man in good health.

This chain connects TRBV5-1 to TRBJ2-7; TRBD2 agrees at 11 bases. CDR3 length: 14 amino acids. The germline V gene encodes CDR1 SGHRS and CDR2 YFSETQ. With 4 bases clipped from V and 6 bases from J, the junction kept 6 bases outside the gene matches. The CDR3 loop reads CASSPGTSGFEQYF. The CDR3, as DNA: TGCGCCAGCAGCCCCGGGACTAGCGGATTCGAGCAGTACTTC.

This clone was picked up a small number of times. In the same sample, other DNA sequences code for this CDR3. DNA of the CDR3: TGTGCCAGCAGGCGGGAGGGCCTCACAGATACGCAGTATTTT. Its translation: CASRREGLTDTQYF. The chain has TRBV2 and TRBJ2-3; TRBD2 agrees at 9 bases. The germline gives CDR1 SNHLY, CDR2 FYNNEI. This CDR3 region has 14 residues. V was pared by 6 bases and J by 2 bases, with 3 bases of the junction left unmatched.

This clone was detected only a few times. This rearrangement joins TRBV7-8 to TRBJ2-5; TRBD1 matches 8 bases. V lost 5 bases, J lost 4 bases, and 9 bases stayed unmatched. Germline loops: CDR1 SGHVS, CDR2 FQNEAQ. CDR3 length: 15 residues. The DNA for the CDR3 is TGTGCCAGCAGCCAGTTGGGGACAGGCGGAGAGACCCAGTACTTC. Its protein product is CASSQLGTGGETQYF.

Points on this clone: This sample includes further DNA sequences coding for the same CDR3. The chain joins TRBV5-6 to TRBJ2-7, with D unresolved. The CDR3 has 14 residues. Trimming took 0 bases from V and 3 from J, leaving 10 bases between them. The germline CDR1 and CDR2 sequences are SGHDT and YYEEEE. The CDR3 region has the DNA TGTGCCAGCAGCTTGGGTTTTAGTTACTACGAGCAGTACTTC. This encodes CASSLGFSYYEQYF. Filled out from reference TRBV5-6 and TRBJ2-7, the complete variable domain reads DAGVTQSPTHLIKTRGQQVTLRCSPKSGHDTVSWYQQALGQGPQFIFQYYEEEERQRGNFPDRFSGHQFPNYSSELNVNALLLGDSALYLCASSLGFSYYEQYFGPGTRLTVT.

The rearrangement joins TRBV11-2 to TRBJ1-1; 7 nucleotides agree with TRBD1. The CDR3 runs to 14 residues. With 5 bases clipped from V and 6 bases from J, the junction kept 9 bases outside the gene matches. Germline-derived CDR1 and CDR2 are SGHAT and FQNNGV. The CDR3 sequence: CASSRSTGKAEAFF. The DNA of the CDR3 is TGTGCCAGCAGCAGATCGACAGGGAAGGCTGAAGCTTTCTTT.

The chain is built from TRBV4-3 and TRBJ1-5; D gene uncertain. V lost 3 bases to trimming and J lost 4 bases, with 13 bases between them. Germline values: CDR1 LGHNA, CDR2 YSLEER. The CDR3 sequence is 15 residues long. CDR3 DNA sequence: TGCGCCAGCAGCCACGGAACAAGTTCGAATCAGCCCCAGCATTTT. Its protein product is CASSHGTSSNQPQHF.

The chain combines TRBV29-1 with TRBJ2-5; no firm D call. The CDR3 covers 13 residues. Germline V CDR1 and CDR2: SQVTM, ANQGSEA. V lost 3 bases and J 2 bases, leaving 10 bases between the germline ends. The CDR3 DNA is TGCAGCGTTGATAGCCACCTACAAGAGACCCAGTACTTC. It codes for CSVDSHLQETQYF. The entire variable domain, with the rest obtained from reference TRBV29-1 and TRBJ2-5, is as follows: SAVISQKPSRDICQRGTSLTIQCQVDSQVTMMFWYRQQPGQSLTLIATANQGSEATYESGFVIDKFPISRPNLTFSTLTVSNMSPEDSSIYLCSVDSHLQETQYFGPGTRLLVL.

About this clone itself: The junction shows a germline mismatch at one end, possibly a read error. The chain carries TRBV7-7 and TRBJ2-7; maybe TRBD2 (7 bases). The CDR3 has 16 residues. Germline V CDR1 and CDR2: SSHAT, FNYEAQ (reference sequence). CDR3 DNA: TGTGCTAGCAGCGCCAGGGGTGGAGCGGGACCGGGGGAGCAGTACTTC. This translates into CASSARGGAGPGEQYF.

The chain couples TRBV7-9 to TRBJ2-7; no clear D gene. This CDR3 has 12 residues. CDR1 is SEHNR, CDR2 FQNEAQ, per germline (reference sequence). With 5 bases removed from V and 2 bases from J, the gap between germline ends came to 7 bases. The CDR3 bases are TGTGCCAGCAGCCCCCGAGCCTACGAGCAGTACTTC. This encodes CASSPRAYEQYF.

The chain has TRBV5-1 and TRBJ2-3; no reliable D call. The V gene lost 2 bases and the J gene lost 0 bases, with 4 bases spanning the gap. This CDR3 contains 13 residues. CDR1 is SGHRS and CDR2 is YFSETQ in the germline V gene. CDR3 sequence reads: CASSFPSTDTQYF. The CDR3 bases are TGCGCCAGCAGCTTTCCCAGCACAGATACGCAGTATTTT.

The chain is built from TRBV2 and TRBJ1-2; 7 bases fit TRBD1. This CDR3 is built from 12 residues. Germline CDR1 reads SNHLY; CDR2 reads FYNNEI. V shed 7 bases, J shed 7 bases, and the junction held 6 bases outside the gene matches. The CDR3 region has the DNA TGTGCCAGCAAAGCAGGGGGGGTTGGCTACACCTTC. Residues: CASKAGGVGYTF.

The J gene is TRBJ1-5, the V gene TRBV30; D is possibly TRBD1 (5 bases). The length of the CDR3 is 15 residues. The V gene lost 0 bases and the J gene lost 4 bases, with 13 bases spanning the gap. CDR1 is GTSNPN, CDR2 SVGIG, per germline (reference sequence). The CDR3 DNA reads TGTGCCTGGAGTGTCGGTTCACAGGCAAATCAGCCCCAGCATTTT. Encoded protein: CAWSVGSQANQPQHF.

The chain joins TRBV11-3 to TRBJ2-2; TRBD2 aligns across 8 bases. Germline V lookup: CDR1 SGHNT, CDR2 YENEEA. V shed 5 bases and J 2 bases; nucleotides not matched to a gene: 4. This CDR3 has 15 amino acids. The DNA for the CDR3 is TGTGCCAGCAGCCCAAGCGGGAGTAACACCGGGGAGCTGTTTTTT. Protein: CASSPSGSNTGELFF.

V usage is TRBV11-3 and J usage is TRBJ2-1, with D possibly TRBD2 on 5 matching bases. The V end lost 5 bases, the J end lost 0 bases, and 11 bases lay between the germline ends. Germline V gene sequence: CDR1 SGHNT, CDR2 YENEEA. The CDR3 is 15 amino acids. The CDR3 coding sequence is TGTGCCAGCAGCACCAGCGGCAACTCCTACAATGAGCAGTTCTTC. Translation gives CASSTSGNSYNEQFF.

As concerns this clone: The germline gene is not matched at one end of the junction; a read error may be the cause. The DNA for the CDR3 is TGCAGCGTTCGTCGGACGGACCAAGGGACCCAGTACTTC. Translating it yields CSVRRTDQGTQYF. This chain joins TRBV29-1 and TRBJ2-5, with D unclear. Germline V CDR1 and CDR2: SQVTM, ANQGSEA. The CDR3 runs 13 residues.

CDR3 DNA sequence: TGTGCCAGCAGGCCCGGGACCACAACTAACTATGGCTACACCTTC. Its translation is CASRPGTTTNYGYTF. This chain connects TRBV5-4 to TRBJ1-2; a weak D match, TRBD1 (5 bases). Trimming removed 5 bases at V and 0 bases at J, with 14 bases between. In germline, CDR1 is SGHNT, CDR2 YYREEE (reference sequence). The length of the CDR3 is 15 residues. Full variable domain (missing parts from reference TRBV5-4 and TRBJ1-2): ETGVTQSPTHLIKTRGQQVTLRCSSQSGHNTVSWYQQALGQGPQFIFQYYREEENGRGNFPPRFSGLQFPNYSSELNVNALELDDSALYLCASRPGTTTNYGYTFGSGTRLTVV.

This clone showed up many times. The rearrangement uses TRBV19 and TRBJ1-2, with D uncertain. The CDR3 totals 15 residues. Trimming cost V 6 bases and J 6 bases, with 20 bases left between them. Germline V gives CDR1 LNHDA, CDR2 SQIVND (reference sequence). CDR3 DNA: TGTGCCAGTAGCCGTACCTTACAAACCCCCGATGGCTACACCTTC. Its translation is CASSRTLQTPDGYTF.

This chain links TRBV4-1 with TRBJ2-1; 8 nucleotides agree with TRBD1. V trimming: 4 bases; J trimming: 5 bases; junction bases outside the gene matches: 13. This CDR3 is built from 17 residues. CDR1 is MGHRA and CDR2 is YSYEKL in the germline V gene. The CDR3 DNA reads as TGCGCCAGCAGCCCTGACAGGGGCCCCTCGGGAAACAATGAGCAGTTCTTC. Translating gives CASSPDRGPSGNNEQFF.

The rearrangement joins TRBV19 to TRBJ1-1, with 8 bases lining up with TRBD1. The length of the CDR3 is 14 residues. Germline V gene data show CDR1 as LNHDA and CDR2 as SQIVND (reference sequence). Germline trimming cut 5 bases from V and 1 base from J; bases unmatched to any gene: 3. The chain's CDR3 is CASSGGTGNTEAFF. As DNA, the CDR3 is TGTGCCAGTAGTGGAGGGACAGGGAACACTGAAGCTTTCTTT.

The V and J genes are TRBV23-1 and TRBJ1-1; perhaps TRBD1 as D (5 bases). TRBV23-1 is labeled an ORF, and its function is uncertain. The V end was cut by 4 bases, the J end by 11 bases, with 14 bases between. The CDR3 loop spans 12 amino acids. Here the CDR3 DNA reads TGCGCCAGCAGTCCGGACAAGCCTCAGGCTTTCTTT. Protein: CASSPDKPQAFF.

The chain joins TRBV11-3 to TRBJ2-5, with D perhaps TRBD1 or TRBD2 (5 bases each). Trimming shortened V by 5 bases and J by 3 bases, and 16 bases separated the two germline ends. Germline V CDR1 and CDR2: SGHNT, YENEEA. The CDR3 is 15 residues long. The CDR3 coding sequence is TGTGCCAGCAGCCAAGGGACGGGGTTAAAAGAGACCCAGTACTTC. Its translation: CASSQGTGLKETQYF.

The chain uses TRBV15 and TRBJ2-3; TRBD1 aligns across 7 bases. The length of the CDR3 is 15 residues. The germline V gene encodes CDR1 LNHNV and CDR2 YYDKDF (reference sequence). V lost 4 bases and J lost 1; bases outside the gene matches: 5. The CDR3 loop is CATSKDRLRTDTQYF. The CDR3 DNA sequence: TGTGCCACCAGCAAGGACAGGTTACGCACAGATACGCAGTATTTT. The variable domain in full, with the rest retrieved from reference TRBV15 and TRBJ2-3, is DAMVIQNPRYQVTQFGKPVTLSCSQTLNHNVMYWYQQKSSQAPKLLFHYYDKDFNNEADTPDNFQSRRPNTSFCFLDIRSPGLGDTAMYLCATSKDRLRTDTQYFGPGTRLTVL.

This chain links TRBV19 with TRBJ2-3; no definite D call. CDR1 is LNHDA, CDR2 SQIVND, per germline (reference sequence). V was clipped by 5 bases and J by 2 bases, with 11 bases between them. The CDR3 spans 14 residues. CDR3 sequence: CASSVGLHTDTQYF. CDR3 DNA: TGTGCCAGTAGTGTCGGGCTTCACACAGATACGCAGTATTTT.

This chain links TRBV5-6 with TRBJ1-1; no reliable D call. The V gene lost 2 bases and the J gene lost 1 base, with 6 bases spanning the gap. The CDR3 consists of 13 residues. The germline gives CDR1 SGHDT, CDR2 YYEEEE. In DNA form, the CDR3 reads TGTGCCAGCAGCTTACAGACGAACACTGAAGCTTTCTTT. Protein sequence: CASSLQTNTEAFF.

The chain carries TRBV9 and TRBJ1-5; TRBD1 agrees at 11 bases. This CDR3 has 15 amino acids. Unmatched junction bases numbered 5, after V lost 4 bases and J lost 5 bases. Germline V gives CDR1 SGDLS, CDR2 YYNGEE. CDR3 coding DNA: TGTGCCAGCAGCCGGACAGGGGGCGCGCATCAGCCCCAGCATTTT. It codes for CASSRTGGAHQPQHF.

The rearrangement joins TRBV21-1 to TRBJ1-2. TRBV21-1 is annotated as a pseudogene. This CDR3 has 14 residues. The CDR3 protein is CASSKGDGGCGYTF. DNA of the CDR3: TGTGCCAGCAGCAAAGGTGACGGTGGGTGCGGCTACACCTTC.